This T cell receptor (beta chain) was identified in a study of OX40 agonist ivuxolimab in advanced cancers. Remarks on this clone: Compared with germline, one end of the junction differs, possibly owing to a read error.

This CDR3 is built from 14 residues. Germline CDR1 is LGHNA and CDR2 is YNFKEQ. Sequencing used immunoSEQ multiplex PCR; TCRdb keeps in-frame clones, though not all of them. In the table there are 150,000 to 190,000 clones, 85% to 95% of which are singletons. This material consisted of CD4+ or CD8+ T cells sorted from blood, taken in a trial of the OX40 agonist ivuxolimab. This receptor was taken from an adult with an advanced solid tumor such as melanoma, head and neck, liver or kidney cancer. The rearrangement uses TRBV4-2 and TRBJ1-4; D is perhaps TRBD1 (5 bases). CDR3 nucleotides: TGTGCCAGCAGCCAAGATCCTACCGGTGGACACGAACTTTTT. It is translated as CASSQDPTGGHELF.